This TCR beta chain comes out of a study of T cell changes during pregnancy in multiple sclerosis. The CDR3 covers 15 residues. Germline V lookup: CDR1 LNHDA, CDR2 SQIVND (reference sequence). The trim removed 6 bases at V and 7 bases at J, leaving 12 bases unmatched. The method was immunoSEQ multiplex PCR; TCRdb's version includes in-frame clones alone and lacks a portion of them. The top ten clones hold 0.4% to 0.5% of a sample with around 130,000 clones, 90% to 96% of them seen once. The rearrangement links TRBV19 to TRBJ1-2; 9 positions agree with TRBD1. Specimen: peripheral blood, collected after pregnancy. This sequence originates from a female donor with multiple sclerosis, enrolled in a pregnancy study. The CDR3 is CASRPRGTGSFGYTF. Written as DNA, the CDR3 is TGTGCCAGTAGGCCTCGAGGGACAGGGAGTTTTGGCTACACCTTC.